This T cell receptor beta chain is from a study of vaccination and CD4 T cells after COVID-19. Treatment in this sample: roughly 11-day PBMC culture with coronavirus spike peptide pools or control peptides (ViraFEST assay). This CDR3 comprises 14 residues. The ends were cut back, 1 base at V and 7 bases at J, with 13 bases in the middle. The germline V gene has CDR1 SGHAT and CDR2 FQNNGV. Note on this clonotype: Its matching antigen is unknown.

Sequencing of the DNA from cultured CD4+ T cells was carried out with the Oncomine TCR Beta short-read assay. MiXCR, applied by TCRdb to the PCR reads, yields one record per CDR3 protein. The sample has some 9,200 distinct CDR3 sequences, over 30% seen once; the top ten hold about 16%. This TCR derives from a human donor who had recovered from COVID-19. The chain employs TRBV11-2 and TRBJ1-2; D is possibly TRBD1 (6 bases). Sequencing used CD4+ T cells from blood, cultured in vitro. The CDR3 loop is CASSLGAGARGYTF. The CDR3 region has the DNA TGTGCCAGCAGCTTAGGAGCAGGGGCGCGTGGCTACACCTTC.